This T cell receptor beta chain was captured by sequencing in a study of blood T cell repertoires in COVID-19. Study details: Specimens from acute and convalescent COVID-19 originated in the United States, Italy and Spain.

This CDR3 has 15 residues. Trimming removed 4 bases at V and 1 base at J, with 11 bases between. Germline CDR1 reads MNHEY; CDR2 reads SVGAGI. As processed by the authors: From reference gene primer amplification, estimates of nucleated cell counts were derived. The repertoire was sequenced with immunoSEQ multiplex PCR; TCRdb's copy has only in-frame clones and lacks some. D and trimming come from the DNA, and the V and J calls and clone size come from that table. Counted here are roughly 290,000 clones, over 80% occurring once; the ten biggest clones make up around 4.5%. The sequence was collected from a woman in her 50s with active or convalescent COVID-19. The rearrangement uses TRBV6-5 and TRBJ2-1, with D maybe TRBD2 (5 bases). The sequenced sample consisted of peripheral blood. CDR3 nucleotide sequence: TGTGCCAGCAGTTCCGGACTCGTTTCCTACAATGAGCAGTTCTTC. Its translation: CASSSGLVSYNEQFF.